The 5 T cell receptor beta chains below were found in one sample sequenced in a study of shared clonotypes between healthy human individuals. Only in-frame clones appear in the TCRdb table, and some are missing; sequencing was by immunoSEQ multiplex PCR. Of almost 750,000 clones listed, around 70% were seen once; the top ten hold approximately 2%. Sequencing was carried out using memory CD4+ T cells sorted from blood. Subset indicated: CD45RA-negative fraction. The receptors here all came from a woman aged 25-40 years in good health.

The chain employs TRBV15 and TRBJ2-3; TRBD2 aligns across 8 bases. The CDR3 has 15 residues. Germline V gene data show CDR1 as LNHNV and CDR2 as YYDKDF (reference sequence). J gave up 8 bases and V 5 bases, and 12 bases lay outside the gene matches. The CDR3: CATSGGSGLGFTQYF. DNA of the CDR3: TGTGCCACCAGCGGGGGTTCGGGACTAGGCTTTACGCAGTATTTT. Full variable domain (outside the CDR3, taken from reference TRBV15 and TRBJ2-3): DAMVIQNPRYQVTQFGKPVTLSCSQTLNHNVMYWYQQKSSQAPKLLFHYYDKDFNNEADTPDNFQSRRPNTSFCFLDIRSPGLGDTAMYLCATSGGSGLGFTQYFGPGTRLTVL.

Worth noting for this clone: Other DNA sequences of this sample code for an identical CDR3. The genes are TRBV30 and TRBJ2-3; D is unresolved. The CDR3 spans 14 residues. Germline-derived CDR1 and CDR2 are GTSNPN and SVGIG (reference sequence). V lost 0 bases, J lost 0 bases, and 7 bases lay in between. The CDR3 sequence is CAWSVRGSTDTQYF. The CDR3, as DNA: TGTGCCTGGAGTGTACGTGGAAGCACAGATACGCAGTATTTT.

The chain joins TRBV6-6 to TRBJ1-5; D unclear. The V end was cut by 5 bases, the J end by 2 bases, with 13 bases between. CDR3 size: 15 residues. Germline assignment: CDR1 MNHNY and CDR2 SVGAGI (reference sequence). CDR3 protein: CASSPPGTGNQPQHF. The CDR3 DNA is TGTGCCAGCAGTCCCCCCGGAACAGGCAATCAGCCCCAGCATTTT.

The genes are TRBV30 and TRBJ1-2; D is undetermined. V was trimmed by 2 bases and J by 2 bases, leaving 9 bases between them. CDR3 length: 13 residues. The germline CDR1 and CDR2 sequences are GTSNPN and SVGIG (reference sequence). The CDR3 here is CAWSSQRNYGYTF. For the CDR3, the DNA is TGTGCCTGGAGTTCTCAGAGGAACTATGGCTACACCTTC.

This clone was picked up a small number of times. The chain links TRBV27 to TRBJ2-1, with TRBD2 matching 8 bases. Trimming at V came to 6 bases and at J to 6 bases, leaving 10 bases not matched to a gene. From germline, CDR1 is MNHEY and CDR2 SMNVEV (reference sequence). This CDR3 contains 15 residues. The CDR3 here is CASSPPGRGANEQFF. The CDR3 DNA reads TGTGCCAGCAGCCCACCCGGGAGGGGCGCCAATGAGCAGTTCTTC.